The clone carrying this T cell receptor beta chain was recorded many times. Its target is unknown. RNA transcripts yielded amplified TCR beta CDR3 regions. HTBI primers were used for first-round RT-PCR of the TCR CDR3. TCRdb processed the multiplex PCR reads anew with MiXCR; each CDR3 protein has one entry. Of hundreds of thousands of distinct CDR3 sequences in the sample, 14% to 15% were seen once. This entry comes from a study of T cells in Graves' hyperthyroidism and ophthalmopathy. Study-level findings and limits: In simple terms, a model built on 13 V-J features told ophthalmopathy apart from stable hyperthyroidism.

The CDR3 runs to 15 residues. V shed 6 bases and J shed 1 base, with 15 bases lying between them. The germline gives CDR1 SNHLY, CDR2 FYNNEI. This receptor was identified in a woman aged 30 to 39 with Graves' hyperthyroidism. This chain uses TRBV2 with TRBJ2-5, with D tentatively TRBD1 (6 bases). Material: blood. In DNA, the CDR3 is TGTGCCAGCAGGCAAGACAGGAACCCCCAAGAGACCCAGTACTTC. Its translation: CASRQDRNPQETQYF. The full variable domain, its missing parts supplied by reference TRBV2 and TRBJ2-5, is EPEVTQTPSHQVTQMGQEVILRCVPISNHLYFYWYRQILGQKVEFLVSFYNNEISEKSEIFDDQFSVERPDGSNFTLKIRSTKLEDSAMYFCASRQDRNPQETQYFGPGTRLLVL.